A selection of T cell receptor beta chains follows, all from one sample in a study of cytomegalovirus exposure and HLA in healthy donors. Clones were read by immunoSEQ multiplex PCR, and TCRdb kept only the in-frame ones, dropping some. The sample includes 150,000 to 200,000 clones, 75% of them seen just once. What was sequenced was PBMCs. The receptors were gathered from a woman between 45 and 60 years old in good health and CMV-seropositive. Both conserved end residues are part of each CDR3. D genes are given only for firm matches.

TRBJ2-7 | TRBV2 | TRBD1 | CASTEDRGGYEQYF | TGTGCCAGCACCGAGGACAGGGGTGGGTACGAGCAGTACTTC
TRBJ2-4 | TRBV11-1 | NA | CASSSPGAAKNIQYF | TGTGCCAGCAGTTCTCCAGGGGCCGCCAAAAACATTCAGTACTTC
TRBJ2-1 | TRBV18 | TRBD2 | CASSLAGGRNEQFF | TGTGCCAGCTCATTAGCGGGGGGGCGAAATGAGCAGTTCTTC
TRBJ2-5 | TRBV13 | TRBD1 | CASSLGQAQYF | TGTGCCAGCAGCTTGGGACAGGCCCAGTACTTC
TRBJ1-2 | TRBV15 | TRBD1 | CATASRTGISYGYTF | TGTGCCACCGCCAGCCGGACAGGGATTAGTTATGGCTACACCTTC
TRBJ1-4 | TRBV28 | NA | CASMTATNEKLFF | TGTGCCAGCATGACAGCTACTAATGAAAAACTGTTTTTT
TRBJ2-7 | TRBV9 | TRBD2 | CASSVDGQAGGPEYEQYF | TGTGCCAGCAGCGTTGATGGCCAAGCGGGGGGTCCGGAGTACGAGCAGTACTTC
TRBJ1-3 | TRBV5-6 | NA | CASSGVLVNTIYF | TGTGCCAGCAGCGGAGTTCTGGTAAACACCATATATTTT
TRBJ1-5 | TRBV6-5 | TRBD1 | CASSPGQGGKSPQHF | TGTGCCAGCAGTCCCGGACAGGGTGGGAAATCGCCCCAGCATTTT
TRBJ2-3 | TRBV2 | TRBD1 | CASSGQGETDTQYF | TGTGCCAGCAGCGGACAGGGGGAGACAGATACGCAGTATTTT